A single sample gave rise to the 24 T cell receptor beta chains below, sequenced in a study of shared T cell receptors in the human thymus. Sequenced by immunoSEQ multiplex PCR; TCRdb stores in-frame clones only, minus some. The data contain under 850,000 clones, around 89% of them singletons. The same sample was also studied in work on human thymus T cells.

Sequenced input: thymocytes. These receptors originate from a boy less than two years old with a congenital heart defect.

The chain employs TRBV4-3 and TRBJ2-1, with 7 bases aligning to TRBD1. J was trimmed by 4 bases and V by 2 bases; bases with no gene match: 11. This CDR3 is 17 amino acids long. The germline V gene encodes CDR1 LGHNA and CDR2 YSLEER. The DNA for the CDR3 is TGCGCCAGCAGCCAACCTCGGGCACACAGGGGATACAATGAGCAGTTCTTC. Amino acid sequence: CASSQPRAHRGYNEQFF.

The chain couples TRBV4-3 to TRBJ1-4; maybe TRBD1 (6 bases). The CDR3 is made up of 15 amino acids. Germline assignment: CDR1 LGHNA and CDR2 YSLEER. V lost 4 bases, J lost 5 bases, and 14 bases lay in between. The CDR3 DNA reads TGCGCCAGCAGCCCGAAGGGGGAAGGGAATGAAAAACTGTTTTTT. Its protein product is CASSPKGEGNEKLFF.

The chain joins TRBV25-1 to TRBJ1-2; weak D call: TRBD1 (6 bases). CDR1 MGHDK and CDR2 SYGVNS come from the germline V gene. The CDR3 consists of 15 residues. Trimming left V 2 bases short and J 2 bases short, with 12 bases between. This CDR3 reads CASSERNRANYGYTF. In nucleotides, the CDR3 is TGTGCCAGCAGTGAACGGAACAGGGCGAACTATGGCTACACCTTC.

CDR3: CASRSNHRGQGHGFF. The CDR3 DNA reads TGTGCCAGCAGATCAAATCACAGGGGGCAGGGTCACGGTTTCTTT. The V and J genes are TRBV6-5 and TRBJ1-1; 9 bases agree with TRBD1. The CDR3 extends over 15 amino acids. Losses at the gene ends were 6 bases for V and 13 bases for J; bases not matched to a gene: 18. The V gene's germline CDR1 is MNHEY and CDR2 SVGAGI.

The gene calls are TRBV2 and TRBJ2-7, with 8 nucleotides matching TRBD1. Germline V CDR1 and CDR2: SNHLY, FYNNEI. J lost 0 bases, V lost 4 bases, and 2 bases had no gene match. CDR3 size: 14 residues. The CDR3 nucleotides are TGTGCCAGCAGTGGGACAGGGAGCTCCTACGAGCAGTACTTC. Protein: CASSGTGSSYEQYF.

This chain joins TRBV4-1 and TRBJ2-2; D is uncertain. CDR3 length: 15 amino acids. Trimming removed 0 bases from V and 6 bases from J, with 11 bases in between. CDR1 is MGHRA and CDR2 is YSYEKL in the germline V gene. The CDR3, as DNA: TGCGCCAGCAGCCAAGAATGGTTGACACCCGGGGAGCTGTTTTTT. Translated: CASSQEWLTPGELFF.

This chain uses TRBV5-1 with TRBJ2-1, with 8 bases identical to TRBD2. Germline assignment: CDR1 SGHRS and CDR2 YFSETQ. The CDR3 runs 15 residues. Trimming took 4 bases from V and 6 from J; bases not matched to a gene: 9. The CDR3 DNA sequence: TGCGCCAGCAGCCTCAGCGGGAGTAGGGGCAATGAGCAGTTCTTC. Its translation is CASSLSGSRGNEQFF.

The rearrangement links TRBV11-2 to TRBJ2-7; D perhaps matches TRBD2 (6 bases). Trimming pared 1 base from V and 3 bases from J, leaving 13 bases between. The CDR3 contains 15 residues. Germline values: CDR1 SGHAT, CDR2 FQNNGV. The CDR3 nucleotides are TGTGCCAGCAGCTTAGGTGGCGGGATTTACTACGAGCAGTACTTC. Amino acid sequence: CASSLGGGIYYEQYF.

This chain links TRBV4-2 with TRBJ1-2; D is perhaps TRBD1 (5 bases). Germline CDR1 is LGHNA and CDR2 is YNFKEQ. Trimming stripped 1 base from V and 3 bases from J, with 21 bases between. CDR3 length: 18 amino acids. This CDR3 is CASSQGFVGRGSYYGYTF. The DNA of the CDR3 is TGTGCCAGCAGCCAAGGATTTGTCGGGCGGGGGAGCTACTATGGCTACACCTTC.

The chain is built from TRBV7-9 and TRBJ1-1; D unclear. From germline, CDR1 is SEHNR and CDR2 FQNEAQ (reference sequence). V was pared by 4 bases and J by 7 bases, with 10 bases between. This CDR3 region has 12 residues. CDR3 bases: TGTGCCAGCAGCTCGACACCCCATGAAGCTTTCTTT. It yields the protein CASSSTPHEAFF.

In its sample, this clone was seen once. This chain links TRBV6-5 with TRBJ1-2; possible D gene TRBD1, 5 bases. V was clipped by 5 bases and J by 4 bases, with 5 bases between them. Looked up from germline, CDR1 is MNHEY and CDR2 is SVGAGI. CDR3 length equals 11 residues. CDR3 bases: TGTGCCAGCAGTGACAGCTATGGCTACACCTTC. Residues: CASSDSYGYTF.

The chain is built from TRBV2 and TRBJ1-1; maybe TRBD1 (6 bases). The germline gives CDR1 SNHLY, CDR2 FYNNEI. Trimming pared 6 bases from V and 7 bases from J, leaving 18 bases between. The CDR3 is made up of 14 amino acids. CDR3 residues: CASSEGGATGEAFF. CDR3 nucleotides: TGTGCCAGCAGCGAGGGGGGGGCAACAGGTGAAGCTTTCTTT.

V usage is TRBV9 and J usage is TRBJ2-7, with 11 bases aligning to TRBD2. The CDR3 totals 15 residues. J lost 2 bases, V lost 4 bases, and 5 bases had no gene match. Germline V CDR1 and CDR2: SGDLS, YYNGEE. In DNA form, the CDR3 reads TGTGCCAGCAGCTTGGGGACTAGCGGAGCCTACGAGCAGTACTTC. Its translation is CASSLGTSGAYEQYF.

V usage is TRBV28 and J usage is TRBJ1-1; TRBD1 aligns across 10 bases. The J segment lost 10 bases and the V segment lost 5 bases, leaving 10 bases of the junction unmatched. This CDR3 region has 14 residues. CDR1 is MDHEN and CDR2 is SYDVKM in the germline V gene. Here the CDR3 DNA reads TGTGCCAGCAGTCTAGAGGGACAGGGGCCAAGAGCTTTCTTT. This encodes CASSLEGQGPRAFF.

This clone was seen once. The chain has TRBV14 and TRBJ2-7, with D maybe TRBD2 (6 bases). CDR1 is SGHDN and CDR2 is FVKESK in the germline V gene. The V end lost 0 bases, the J end lost 7 bases, and 16 bases lay between the germline ends. The length of the CDR3 is 15 residues. Written as DNA, the CDR3 is TGTGCCAGCAGCCAAGATCAGGAGGGATTCGATGAGCAGTACTTC. This codes for CASSQDQEGFDEQYF.

In nucleotides, the CDR3 is TGTGCCAGCTCACCAAAGGGGAATCCTGCAGGAAACACCATATATTTT. This gives the protein CASSPKGNPAGNTIYF. The chain has TRBV18 and TRBJ1-3; tentative D call: TRBD1 (5 bases). The CDR3 spans 16 residues. Germline V gene data show CDR1 as KGHSH and CDR2 as LQKENI. Trimming shortened V by 2 bases and J by 4 bases, and 15 bases separated the two germline ends. The full variable domain, in which reference TRBV18 and TRBJ1-3 provide the parts outside the CDR3, is NAGVMQNPRHLVRRRGQEARLRCSPMKGHSHVYWYRQLPEEGLKFMVYLQKENIIDESGMPKERFSAEFPKEGPSILRIQQVVRGDSAAYFCASSPKGNPAGNTIYFGEGSWLTVV.

The V and J genes are TRBV15 and TRBJ1-1; D might be TRBD1 (5 bases). Trimming cost V 3 bases and J 5 bases, with 16 bases left between them. CDR3 length: 15 residues. Germline V gene data show CDR1 as LNHNV and CDR2 as YYDKDF (reference sequence). The CDR3 DNA reads as TGTGCCACCAGCAGGCTCCCCGGGGGGGGGACTGAAGCTTTCTTT. Protein sequence: CATSRLPGGGTEAFF.

The genes are TRBV7-6 and TRBJ2-5; TRBD2 matches at 10 bases. CDR3 size: 15 residues. CDR1 is SGHVS, CDR2 FNYEAQ, per germline. J gave up 5 bases and V 1 base, and 4 bases lay outside the gene matches. DNA for the CDR3: TGTGCCAGCAGCTTAGAGGCTAGCGGGAGCGAGACCCAGTACTTC. Its protein product is CASSLEASGSETQYF.

A remark on this clone: Relative to the germline gene, one junction end is altered; a read error may explain this. This rearrangement joins TRBV5-4 to TRBJ2-7; 14 positions agree with TRBD2. The CDR3 contains 17 residues. Germline CDR1 reads SGHNT; CDR2 reads YYREEE (reference sequence). The CDR3 here is CAGSLGTSGGKSYEQYF. The CDR3 nucleotides read TGTGCCGGCAGCTTGGGGACTAGCGGGGGTAAATCCTACGAGCAGTACTTC.

This clone was observed a single time. The gene calls are TRBV6-5 and TRBJ2-7, with TRBD1 identical over 7 bases. With V trimmed by 7 bases and J by 2 bases, 2 bases remained unmatched. The CDR3 is 12 residues long. Germline lookup yields CDR1 MNHEY and CDR2 SVGAGI. The CDR3 DNA reads TGTGCCAGCATGAGGGGGCCCTACGAGCAGTACTTC. Its translation is CASMRGPYEQYF.

This clone appeared a few times. The chain joins TRBV19 to TRBJ1-3; 7 nucleotides align to TRBD1. J was trimmed by 0 bases and V by 3 bases; bases with no gene match: 8. The CDR3 is made up of 17 amino acids. CDR1 and CDR2 (germline): LNHDA, SQIVND (reference sequence). CDR3 nucleotide sequence: TGTGCCAGTAGTATCGGGACAGCGATGTCCTCTGGAAACACCATATATTTT. Residues: CASSIGTAMSSGNTIYF.

This sequence joins TRBV5-4 and TRBJ1-2, with TRBD1 identical over 7 bases. The CDR3 length is 13 residues. J was trimmed by 6 bases and V by 5 bases; bases with no gene match: 7. The germline gives CDR1 SGHNT, CDR2 YYREEE (reference sequence). CDR3 amino acids: CASRRRQGNGYTF. The DNA for the CDR3 is TGTGCCAGCAGGCGGCGACAGGGAAATGGCTACACCTTC.

This chain links TRBV6-1 with TRBJ2-5; 11 bases match TRBD2. There are 14 residues in the CDR3. V was clipped by 5 bases and J by 5 bases; unmatched bases: 4. From germline, CDR1 is MNHNS and CDR2 SASEGT. CDR3 loop: CASSRSGRGETQYF. The CDR3 coding sequence is TGTGCCAGCAGTCGTAGCGGGAGGGGGGAGACCCAGTACTTC.

The chain carries TRBV4-3 and TRBJ2-3, with 15 bases matching TRBD2. Germline lookup yields CDR1 LGHNA and CDR2 YSLEER. Trimming cost V 1 base and J 0 bases; bases outside gene matches: 8. This CDR3 is 20 amino acids long. CDR3 nucleotide sequence: TGCGCCAGCAGCCAAGGCGTAACCGGGACTAGCGGGAGGAGCACAGATACGCAGTATTTT. This encodes CASSQGVTGTSGRSTDTQYF.